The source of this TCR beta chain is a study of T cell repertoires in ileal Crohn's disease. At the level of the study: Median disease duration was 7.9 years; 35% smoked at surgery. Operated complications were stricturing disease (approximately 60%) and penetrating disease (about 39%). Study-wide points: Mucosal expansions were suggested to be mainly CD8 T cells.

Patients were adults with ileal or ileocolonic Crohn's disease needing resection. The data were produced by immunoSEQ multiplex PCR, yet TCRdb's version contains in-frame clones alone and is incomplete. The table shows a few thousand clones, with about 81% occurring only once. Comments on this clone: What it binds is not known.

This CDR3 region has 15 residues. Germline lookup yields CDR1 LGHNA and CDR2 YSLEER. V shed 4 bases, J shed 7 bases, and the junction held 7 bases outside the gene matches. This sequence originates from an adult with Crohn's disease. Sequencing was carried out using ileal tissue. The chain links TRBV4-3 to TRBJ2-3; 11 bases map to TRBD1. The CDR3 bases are TGCGCCAGCAGCCCCTGGACAGGGGGCAGTTATACGCAGTATTTT. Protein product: CASSPWTGGSYTQYF.